A single T cell receptor beta chain is shown here with its context. Its antigen target is currently unknown. Base qualities are not at hand, and no much larger clone is one base apart. This specimen comes from a study of blood T cell repertoires in COVID-19 (dated by TCRdb to between 2020 and 2021). About the study as a whole: Collaborator samples came from the United States, Italy and Spain and covered acute and convalescent phases of COVID-19. The prospective study material was composed of cDNA or gDNA derived from T cells, B-cell-depleted T cells, or PBMCs. Subjects who had been exposed to COVID-19, were actively infected with it, or had recovered from it provided the deeply sampled blood TCRbeta repertoires that made up the dataset. The repertoires were made available in a free public database intended to serve as a resource for research on the immune response to SARS-CoV-2. Samples were obtained from the ongoing ImmuneRACE study (first 160 participants) and from some 1,300 subjects provided by 6 global collaborators. A de-identified subject ID, COVID-19 status, age in years and sex were almost always included in the sample metadata. HLA class I and class II types, where available, came from metadata supplied by the sample provider rather than from assay-based typing.

V ends up 5 bases short and J 6 bases short, with an unmatched junction base count of 13. CDR1 and CDR2 were assigned from the germline V gene (reference sequence) as MNHNY and SVGAGI. CDR3 length: 19 amino acids, cysteine to phenylalanine. This entry keeps only the CDR3 DNA: 57 bases, framed from base 1. TCRbeta CDR3 regions were amplified from genomic DNA using the immunoSEQ Assay, a bias-controlled multiplex PCR. The authors' analysis ran thus. Within the assay, amplification of reference gene primers was used to estimate how many nucleated cells each sample contained. To quantify the absolute abundance of each unique TCRbeta CDR3 rearrangement, sequence reads were collapsed and filtered. For each sample, productive Simpson clonality was calculated by taking the square root of Simpson's diversity index across productive rearrangements. Sourced from immuneACCESS, this table was stored by TCRdb with only in-frame sequences that have V and J called. A share of the clones is absent; for the studies checked, an unresolved V gene accounts for under half, and the remainder has no known explanation. V, J and clone size were drawn from that table, and D and trimming were deduced from the DNA. The sample contains under 350,000 clones, about 89% of them found a single time. Clones ranked in the top ten supply roughly 2.2% of the sample.

Whole blood was collected in K2EDTA tubes by collaborating institutions according to the institutions' own protocols. Collaborator samples were shipped for TCRbeta analysis as frozen whole blood, isolated PBMCs, or DNA extracted from either sample type. Overall results and qualifications from the work: How much clinical and demographic metadata was included differed by source and by participant, and the metadata was provided uncurated.

The rearranged chain carries TRBV6-6 and TRBJ2-2, with 15 bases aligning to TRBD2. The sequenced sample consisted of peripheral blood. This sequence originates from a man aged 50 to 59 with acute or convalescent COVID-19. The nucleotide sequence reads as follows: TGTGCCAGCAGTCCGAGGACTAGCGGGGGGGGCGTCTGGGCCGGGGAGCTGTTTTTT. Translated, this gives CASSPRTSGGGVWAGELFF.